The 6 T cell receptor beta chains given below trace back to one sample, sequenced in a study of blood T cells in healthy people across ages. Primed by a sample-barcoded 5' primer and a J-beta primer mix, a second PCR proceeded for roughly 7 to 11 cycles. Each CDR3 protein is one row after TCRdb ran MiXCR on the 5' RACE reads. The sample contains about 1.8 million distinct CDR3 sequences, roughly 49% of which appear only once. What was sequenced was blood. These TCRs come from a woman in her thirties or forties in good health.

This clonotype appeared many times. The V call is TRBV29-1, the J call TRBJ1-2, with 8 bases identical to TRBD1. From germline, CDR1 is SQVTM and CDR2 ANQGSEA. CDR3 length: 15 amino acids. V lost 7 bases, J lost 9 bases, and 19 bases stayed unmatched. CDR3 amino acids: CSAGKQGQGSFRYTF. CDR3 DNA: TGCAGCGCAGGGAAACAAGGACAGGGAAGCTTTCGCTACACCTTC.

The chain has TRBV5-1 and TRBJ2-3; no firm D call. The V gene lost 0 bases and the J gene lost 0 bases, with 8 bases spanning the gap. Germline V CDR1 and CDR2: SGHRS, YFSETQ. This CDR3 spans 15 amino acids. The DNA of the CDR3 is TGCGCCAGCAGCTTGGGCGCCAGGAGCACAGATACGCAGTATTTT. Its protein is CASSLGARSTDTQYF.

The chain links TRBV5-4 to TRBJ2-3; D possibly matches TRBD1 or TRBD2 (6 bases each). CDR3 length: 16 residues. CDR1 SGHNT and CDR2 YYREEE come from the germline V gene (reference sequence). Trimming took off 8 bases at V and 0 bases at J, with 19 bases between the two ends. CDR3: CASPTPTGASTDTQYF. DNA for the CDR3: TGTGCCAGTCCCACTCCAACGGGGGCCAGCACAGATACGCAGTATTTT.

This clonotype was picked up a small number of times. This chain connects TRBV9 to TRBJ2-1, with 8 bases lining up with TRBD2. The CDR3 is made up of 16 amino acids. Germline V CDR1 and CDR2: SGDLS, YYNGEE. Trimming at V came to 0 bases and at J to 7 bases, leaving 9 bases not matched to a gene. This CDR3 reads CASSVGRGGTYNEQFF. In DNA form, the CDR3 reads TGTGCCAGCAGCGTAGGACGGGGGGGGACGTATAATGAGCAGTTCTTC.

V gene TRBV4-1 combines with J gene TRBJ2-5; D is uncertain. The CDR3 length is 15 residues. Germline loops: CDR1 MGHRA, CDR2 YSYEKL. With 1 base removed from V and 2 bases from J, the gap between germline ends came to 11 bases. CDR3 bases: TGCGCCAGCAGCCAAGGGCCGTCAGGTCAAGAGACCCAGTACTTC. It specifies CASSQGPSGQETQYF.

V gene TRBV2 combines with J gene TRBJ2-1; D tentatively fits TRBD1 or TRBD2 (5 bases each). Trimming shortened V by 8 bases and J by 4 bases, and 18 bases separated the two germline ends. This CDR3 is 15 amino acids long. From germline, CDR1 is SNHLY and CDR2 FYNNEI. In DNA form, the CDR3 reads TGTGCCAGCGTGAGGGACGGGGAGCGTTACAATGAGCAGTTCTTC. It encodes CASVRDGERYNEQFF. The variable domain in full, completed from reference TRBV2 and TRBJ2-1, reads EPEVTQTPSHQVTQMGQEVILRCVPISNHLYFYWYRQILGQKVEFLVSFYNNEISEKSEIFDDQFSVERPDGSNFTLKIRSTKLEDSAMYFCASVRDGERYNEQFFGPGTRLTVL.